Listed below are T cell receptor beta chains from one sample, sequenced in a study of cytomegalovirus exposure and HLA in healthy donors. Repertoires were generated with immunoSEQ multiplex PCR, while TCRdb's copy carries only in-frame clones and drops some. The table lists around 150,000 clones, about 85% of them singletons. Specimen: PBMCs. These receptors came from a human donor in good health. The CDR3 runs from the conserved cysteine through the conserved F or W. A D gene is named only where the DNA matches it firmly. The size field is filled for only some rows; it gives once, few, many or a size class.

v_gene,abundance,d_gene,j_gene,CDR3aa,CDR3nt
TRBV28,-,TRBD2,TRBJ2-7,CASGIAGGFTYEQYF,TGTGCCAGCGGTATAGCGGGGGGCTTTACCTACGAGCAGTACTTC
TRBV7-9,-,TRBD2,TRBJ2-7,CASRGGLAGEKQYF,TGTGCCAGCAGAGGTGGGCTAGCGGGAGAAAAGCAGTACTTC
TRBV19,few,TRBD2,TRBJ2-1,CASSILAGTNEQFF,TGTGCCAGTAGTATACTAGCGGGCACCAATGAGCAGTTCTTC
TRBV5-6,few,TRBD1,TRBJ1-1,CASRATIQGLEAFF,TGTGCCAGCAGAGCAACGATACAGGGGCTTGAAGCTTTCTTT
TRBV19,-,-,TRBJ2-2,CASSIKAGMWTGELFF,TGTGCCAGTAGTATTAAGGCAGGGATGTGGACCGGGGAGCTGTTTTTT
TRBV19,once,-,TRBJ1-3,CASSEISHGNTIYF,TGTGCCAGTAGCGAGATTAGCCATGGAAACACCATATATTTT
TRBV15,-,TRBD2,TRBJ2-7,CATSRLAGVNEQYF,TGTGCCACCAGCAGATTAGCGGGAGTCAACGAGCAGTACTTC
TRBV30,-,-,TRBJ1-2,CAWTSNRDNYGYTF,TGTGCCTGGACGAGCAACAGGGATAACTATGGCTACACCTTC
TRBV27,-,-,TRBJ1-1,CASRDYGNTEAFF,TGTGCCAGCAGGGACTATGGGAACACTGAAGCTTTCTTT
TRBV30,once,-,TRBJ1-5,CAWSPAGLNQPQHF,TGTGCCTGGAGTCCTGCAGGGTTGAATCAGCCCCAGCATTTT
TRBV30,-,-,TRBJ1-2,CAWSAGEGYTF,TGTGCCTGGAGTGCAGGGGAGGGCTACACCTTC
TRBV6-6,-,-,TRBJ1-2,CASSSGLLYGYTF,TGTGCCAGCAGTTCAGGACTTCTCTATGGCTACACCTTC
TRBV5-1,-,-,TRBJ2-3,CASSPGLITDTQYF,TGCGCCAGCAGCCCGGGACTCATAACAGATACGCAGTATTTT